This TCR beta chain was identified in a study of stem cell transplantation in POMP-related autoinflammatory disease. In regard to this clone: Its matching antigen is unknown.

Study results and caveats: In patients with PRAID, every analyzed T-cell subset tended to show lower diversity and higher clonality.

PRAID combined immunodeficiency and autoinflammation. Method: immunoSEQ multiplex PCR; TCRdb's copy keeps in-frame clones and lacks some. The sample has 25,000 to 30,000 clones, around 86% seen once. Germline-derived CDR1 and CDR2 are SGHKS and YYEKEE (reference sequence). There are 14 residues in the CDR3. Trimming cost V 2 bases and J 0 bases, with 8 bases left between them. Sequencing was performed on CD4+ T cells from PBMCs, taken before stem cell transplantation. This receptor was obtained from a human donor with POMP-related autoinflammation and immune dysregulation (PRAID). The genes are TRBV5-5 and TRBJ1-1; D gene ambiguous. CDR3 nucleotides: TGTGCCAGCAGCTTTTGGCTTATGAACACTGAAGCTTTCTTT. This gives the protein CASSFWLMNTEAFF. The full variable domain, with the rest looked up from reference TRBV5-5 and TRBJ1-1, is DAGVTQSPTHLIKTRGQQVTLRCSPISGHKSVSWYQQVLGQGPQFIFQYYEKEERGRGNFPDRFSARQFPNYSSELNVNALLLGDSALYLCASSFWLMNTEAFFGQGTRLTVV.